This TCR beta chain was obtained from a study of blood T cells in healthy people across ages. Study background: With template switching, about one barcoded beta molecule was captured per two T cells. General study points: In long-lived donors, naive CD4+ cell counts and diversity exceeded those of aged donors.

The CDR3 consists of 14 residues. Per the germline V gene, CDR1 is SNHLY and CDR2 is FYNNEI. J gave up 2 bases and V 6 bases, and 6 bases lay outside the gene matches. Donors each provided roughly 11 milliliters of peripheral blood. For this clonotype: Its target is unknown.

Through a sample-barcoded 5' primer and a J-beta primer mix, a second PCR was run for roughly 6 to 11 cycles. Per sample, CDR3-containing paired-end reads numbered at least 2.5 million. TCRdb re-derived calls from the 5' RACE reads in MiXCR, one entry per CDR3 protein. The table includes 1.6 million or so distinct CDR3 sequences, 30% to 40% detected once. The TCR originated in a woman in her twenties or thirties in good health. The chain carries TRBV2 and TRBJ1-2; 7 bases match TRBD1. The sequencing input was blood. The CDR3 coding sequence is TGTGCCAGCAGACAGGGGAGATTGAACTATGGCTACACCTTC. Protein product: CASRQGRLNYGYTF.